The 11 T cell receptor beta chains given below trace back to one sample, sequenced in a study of OX40 agonist ivuxolimab in advanced cancers. Assay used: immunoSEQ multiplex PCR; TCRdb lists only in-frame clones, some missing. This repertoire shows 76,000 or so clones, approximately 85% found once; its top ten account for about 0.6%. The specimen comprised CD4+ or CD8+ T cells sorted from blood, sampled in a trial of the OX40 agonist ivuxolimab. The source of these receptors is an adult with an advanced solid tumor such as melanoma, head and neck, liver or kidney cancer.

This rearrangement joins TRBV18 to TRBJ1-4; a possible D gene is TRBD1 (6 bases). Germline-derived CDR1 and CDR2 are KGHSH and LQKENI. Trimming pared 3 bases from V and 6 bases from J, leaving 11 bases between. The CDR3 covers 14 residues. The CDR3 is CASSPGPGDEKLFF. In nucleotides, the CDR3 is TGTGCCAGCTCACCCGGCCCAGGGGATGAAAAACTGTTTTTT.

Of note for this clone: The sample has other DNA sequences that encode this CDR3 too. The chain carries TRBV2 and TRBJ1-4; perhaps TRBD1 as D (6 bases). The V and J ends lost 6 bases and 7 bases respectively, with 15 bases between them. Per germline, CDR1 SNHLY and CDR2 FYNNEI. This CDR3 spans 14 amino acids. CDR3 DNA: TGTGCCAGCAGAGTACAGGGAGGGGGTGAAAAACTGTTTTTT. It codes for CASRVQGGGEKLFF.

The chain's CDR3 is CASSLLAGASETQYF. CDR3 coding DNA: TGTGCCAGCAGCCTGTTAGCGGGGGCTTCGGAGACCCAGTACTTC. The chain recombines TRBV7-6 with TRBJ2-5; 9 bases align to TRBD2. This CDR3 comprises 15 residues. Per germline, CDR1 SGHVS and CDR2 FNYEAQ. V shed 5 bases, J shed 5 bases, and the junction held 9 bases outside the gene matches.

The chain uses TRBV4-2 and TRBJ1-1; 8 bases map to TRBD1. The CDR3 is 17 amino acids. Germline CDR1 and CDR2: LGHNA and YNFKEQ. The V and J ends lost 4 bases and 1 base, in that order; junction bases with no gene match: 11. The CDR3 spells CASSLTTLQGENTEAFF. CDR3 nucleotides: TGTGCCAGCAGCCTCACAACCTTACAGGGGGAGAACACTGAAGCTTTCTTT.

V gene TRBV19 combines with J gene TRBJ1-5; TRBD1 might be the D (6 bases). Germline CDR1 reads LNHDA; CDR2 reads SQIVND (reference sequence). V dropped 3 bases and J dropped 7 bases, with 10 bases sitting between them. The CDR3 length is 13 residues. For the CDR3, the DNA is TGTGCCAGTAGTATCGGGGGGGCCCAGCCCCAGCATTTT. Its translation is CASSIGGAQPQHF.

The chain combines TRBV30 with TRBJ2-7; D not resolved. V was clipped by 5 bases and J by 0 bases, with 8 bases between them. The CDR3 totals 12 residues. Germline values: CDR1 GTSNPN, CDR2 SVGIG (reference sequence). This CDR3 reads CAWAPSSYEQYF. The CDR3 DNA reads TGTGCCTGGGCCCCCTCCTCCTACGAGCAGTACTTC.

The chain is built from TRBV5-4 and TRBJ1-4, with D possibly TRBD1 on 5 matching bases. Trimming removed 0 bases at V and 8 bases at J, with 14 bases between. CDR3 size: 15 residues. CDR1 is SGHNT and CDR2 is YYREEE in the germline V gene (reference sequence). CDR3 amino acids: CASSLGGGFREKLFF. CDR3 nucleotides: TGTGCCAGCAGCTTGGGGGGCGGATTTAGGGAAAAACTGTTTTTT.

The V gene is TRBV6-6, the J gene TRBJ2-7; 10 nucleotides match TRBD1. Germline CDR1 reads MNHNY; CDR2 reads SVGAGI (reference sequence). The CDR3 sequence is 15 residues long. Trimming cost V 6 bases and J 4 bases; bases outside gene matches: 9. The CDR3, as DNA: TGTGCCAGCAGCACAACCGACAGGGGGCATTACGAGCAGTACTTC. Translating gives CASSTTDRGHYEQYF.

This chain links TRBV11-2 with TRBJ2-2; a weak D match, TRBD1 (6 bases). V was cut by 3 bases and J by 7 bases, with 12 bases left in between. Looked up from germline, CDR1 is SGHAT and CDR2 is FQNNGV. The CDR3 loop spans 14 amino acids. CDR3 nucleotides: TGTGCCAGCAGCTTTGCAGGGGCGGGCGGGGAGCTGTTTTTT. It encodes CASSFAGAGGELFF.

The chain joins TRBV7-2 to TRBJ1-2; the D is unclear. V lost 5 bases, J lost 3 bases, and 10 bases lay in between. This CDR3 has 13 residues. The V gene's germline CDR1 is SGHTA and CDR2 FQGNSA. For the CDR3, the DNA is TGTGCCAGCAGCGTTCTGGACCACTATGGCTACACCTTC. This translates into CASSVLDHYGYTF.

The rearrangement links TRBV6-1 to TRBJ2-7, with D tentatively TRBD2 (6 bases). In germline, CDR1 is MNHNS, CDR2 SASEGT. V was clipped by 10 bases and J by 3 bases, with 13 bases between them. The CDR3 sequence is 12 residues long. CDR3 coding DNA: TGTGCCATCAGGTGGGGGGTCTACGAGCAGTACTTC. Translation: CAIRWGVYEQYF.